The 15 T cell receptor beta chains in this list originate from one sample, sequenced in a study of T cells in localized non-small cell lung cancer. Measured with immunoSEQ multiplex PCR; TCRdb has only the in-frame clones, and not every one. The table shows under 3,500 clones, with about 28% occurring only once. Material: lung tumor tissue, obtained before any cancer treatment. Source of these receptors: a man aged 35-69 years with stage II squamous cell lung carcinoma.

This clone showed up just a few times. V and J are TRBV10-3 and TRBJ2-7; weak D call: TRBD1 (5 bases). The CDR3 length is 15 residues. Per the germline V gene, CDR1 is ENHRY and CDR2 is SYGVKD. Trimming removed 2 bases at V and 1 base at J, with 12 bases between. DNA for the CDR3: TGTGCCATCAGTGAGGGTGGACAATTATCCTACGAGCAGTACTTC. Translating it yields CAISEGGQLSYEQYF.

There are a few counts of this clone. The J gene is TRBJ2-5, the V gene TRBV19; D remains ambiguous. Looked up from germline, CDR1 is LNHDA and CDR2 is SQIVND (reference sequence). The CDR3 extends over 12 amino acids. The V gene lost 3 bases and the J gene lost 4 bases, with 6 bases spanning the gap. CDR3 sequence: CASSMWGETQYF. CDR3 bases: TGTGCCAGTAGTATGTGGGGAGAGACCCAGTACTTC.

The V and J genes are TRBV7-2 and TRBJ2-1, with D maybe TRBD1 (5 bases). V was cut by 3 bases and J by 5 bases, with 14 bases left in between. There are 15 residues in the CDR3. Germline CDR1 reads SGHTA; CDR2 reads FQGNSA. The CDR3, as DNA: TGTGCCAGCAGCTTCAGCAGGGTACTTGACAATGAGCAGTTCTTC. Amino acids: CASSFSRVLDNEQFF.

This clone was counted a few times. The chain's CDR3 is CASSLTGEELFF. The CDR3 DNA reads TGTGCCAGCAGCCTTACGGGGGAGGAGCTGTTTTTT. The rearrangement uses TRBV28 and TRBJ2-2; maybe TRBD2 (6 bases). Looked up from germline, CDR1 is MDHEN and CDR2 is SYDVKM. V gave up 6 bases and J gave up 10 bases, with 12 bases separating them. This CDR3 spans 12 amino acids. Looking up the rest from reference TRBV28 and TRBJ2-2 gives the full variable domain: DVKVTQSSRYLVKRTGEKVFLECVQDMDHENMFWYRQDPGLGLRLIYFSYDVKMKEKGDIPEGYSVSREKKERFSLILESASTNQTSMYLCASSLTGEELFFGEGSRLTVL.

CDR3 bases: TGTGCCAGCACCCTCCCGGGTGAGGGGGAGACCCAGTACTTC. Protein: CASTLPGEGETQYF. The chain recombines TRBV6-8 with TRBJ2-5; D may match TRBD1 or TRBD2 (5 bases each). V was clipped by 7 bases and J by 5 bases, with 17 bases between them. Germline V lookup: CDR1 MNHGY, CDR2 SAAAGT. There are 14 residues in the CDR3.

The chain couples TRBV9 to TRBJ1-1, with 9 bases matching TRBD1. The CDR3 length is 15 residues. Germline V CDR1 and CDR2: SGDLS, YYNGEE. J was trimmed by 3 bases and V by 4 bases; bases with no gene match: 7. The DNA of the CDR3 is TGTGCCAGCAGCCCTTGGGACAGGGCCTACACTGAAGCTTTCTTT. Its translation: CASSPWDRAYTEAFF. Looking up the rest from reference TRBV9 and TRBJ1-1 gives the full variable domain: DSGVTQTPKHLITATGQRVTLRCSPRSGDLSVYWYQQSLDQGLQFLIQYYNGEERAKGNILERFSAQQFPDLHSELNLSSLELGDSALYFCASSPWDRAYTEAFFGQGTRLTVV.

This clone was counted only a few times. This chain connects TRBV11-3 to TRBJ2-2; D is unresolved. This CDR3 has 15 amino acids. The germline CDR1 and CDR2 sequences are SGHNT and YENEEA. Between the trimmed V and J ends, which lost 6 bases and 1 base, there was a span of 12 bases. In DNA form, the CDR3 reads TGTGCCAGCAGTCTTTGGGTACAGAACACCGGGGAGCTGTTTTTT. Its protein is CASSLWVQNTGELFF.

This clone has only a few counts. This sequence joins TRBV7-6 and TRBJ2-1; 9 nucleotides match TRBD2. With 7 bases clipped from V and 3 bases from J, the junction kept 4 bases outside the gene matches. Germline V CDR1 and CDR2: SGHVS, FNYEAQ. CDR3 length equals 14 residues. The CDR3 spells CASTASGIYNEQFF. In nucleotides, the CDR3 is TGTGCCAGCACGGCTAGCGGGATCTACAATGAGCAGTTCTTC.

CDR3 protein: CAREIVGSPYEQYF. DNA of the CDR3: TGTGCCAGGGAGATTGTGGGCTCGCCCTACGAGCAGTACTTC. The chain recombines TRBV7-5 with TRBJ2-7. TRBV7-5 is reported as a pseudogene. The length of the CDR3 is 14 residues.

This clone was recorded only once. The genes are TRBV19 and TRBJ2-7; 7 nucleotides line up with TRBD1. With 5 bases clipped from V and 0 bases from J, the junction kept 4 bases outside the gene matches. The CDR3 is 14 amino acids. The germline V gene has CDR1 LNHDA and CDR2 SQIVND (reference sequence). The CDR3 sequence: CASSPRDSSYEQYF. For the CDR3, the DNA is TGTGCCAGTAGTCCCAGGGACAGCTCCTACGAGCAGTACTTC.

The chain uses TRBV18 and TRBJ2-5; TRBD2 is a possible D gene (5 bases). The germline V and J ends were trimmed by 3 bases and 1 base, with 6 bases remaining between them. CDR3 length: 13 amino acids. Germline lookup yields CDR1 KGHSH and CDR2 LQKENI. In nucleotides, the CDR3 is TGTGCCAGCTCACCGAGGGTCCAAGAGACCCAGTACTTC. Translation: CASSPRVQETQYF.

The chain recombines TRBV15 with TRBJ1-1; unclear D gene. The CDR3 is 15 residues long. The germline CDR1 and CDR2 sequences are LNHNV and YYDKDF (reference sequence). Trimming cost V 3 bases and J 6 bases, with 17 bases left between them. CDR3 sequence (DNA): TGTGCCACCAGCAGTCGGACGGGCCTCGGGGCTGAAGCTTTCTTT. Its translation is CATSSRTGLGAEAFF.

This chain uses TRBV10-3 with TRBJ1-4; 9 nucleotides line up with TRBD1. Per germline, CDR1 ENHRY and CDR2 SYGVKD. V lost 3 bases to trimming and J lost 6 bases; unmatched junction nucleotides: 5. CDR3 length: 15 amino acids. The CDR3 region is CAISDQGQGHEKLFF. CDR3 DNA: TGTGCCATCAGTGACCAGGGACAGGGACATGAAAAACTGTTTTTT.

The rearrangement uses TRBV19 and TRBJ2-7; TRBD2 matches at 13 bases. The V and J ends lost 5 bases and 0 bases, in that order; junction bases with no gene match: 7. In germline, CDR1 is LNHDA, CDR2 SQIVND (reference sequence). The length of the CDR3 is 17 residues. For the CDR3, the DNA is TGTGCCAGTAGTGTCCCGACTAGCGGGGGGCGCTCCTACGAGCAGTACTTC. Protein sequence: CASSVPTSGGRSYEQYF.

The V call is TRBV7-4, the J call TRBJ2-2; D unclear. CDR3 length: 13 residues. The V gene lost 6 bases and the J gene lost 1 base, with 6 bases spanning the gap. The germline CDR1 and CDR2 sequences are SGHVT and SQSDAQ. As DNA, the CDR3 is TGTGCCAGCAGGGACGGGAACACCGGGGAGCTGTTTTTT. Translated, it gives CASRDGNTGELFF.